The sequence of this T cell receptor (beta chain) was determined in a study of T cell repertoires in cytomegalovirus infection. General observations from the study: Frequencies of public TCR beta families were cumulated, and this identified carriers of CMV plus the relevant HLA.

For this clonotype: What it binds is unknown.

This CDR3 spans 14 amino acids. Germline CDR1 and CDR2: SGHAT and FQNNGV. Trimming pared 2 bases from V and 0 bases from J, leaving 5 bases between. Via MiXCR, TCRdb re-called the reads, giving one row per CDR3 protein. The table lists around 260,000 distinct CDR3 sequences, more than 20% of them singletons. The sequenced sample consisted of PBMCs. The clonotype originates from a human donor in good health (CMV status not recorded). Some clones in this sample may be carry-over from other donors' samples. The V gene is TRBV11-2, the J gene TRBJ1-3; D remains unclear. The chain's CDR3 is CASSLLFSGNTIYF. CDR3 coding DNA: TGTGCCAGCAGCTTACTATTCTCTGGAAACACCATATATTTT.